These T cell receptor beta chains were read from a single sample in a study of blood T cells in healthy people across ages. TCRdb re-derived calls from the 5' RACE reads in MiXCR, one entry per CDR3 protein. The repertoire has 1.8 million or so distinct CDR3 sequences, about two fifths of them found once; the top ten carry more than 20%. Source material: blood. The receptors originated from a human donor in good health. Both conserved end residues are part of each CDR3. Fields, in order: J gene, D gene, clone size, V gene, CDR3 DNA, CDR3 protein. The D gene is left open where the match is weak. Clone sizes are given selectively: once, few, many, or a class where the clone is expanded.

J gene: TRBJ2-1; D gene: NA; clone size: NA; V gene: TRBV4-3; CDR3 DNA: TGCGCCAGCAGCCAAGAGACAGTCTTGAGCTCCTACAATGAGCAGTTCTTC; CDR3 protein: CASSQETVLSSYNEQFF
J gene: TRBJ1-2; D gene: NA; clone size: few; V gene: TRBV12-3/TRBV12-4; CDR3 DNA: TGTGCCAGCAGTTACGGGGCGCAGAACTATGGCCACACCTTC; CDR3 protein: CASSYGAQNYGHTF
J gene: TRBJ2-5; D gene: NA; clone size: NA; V gene: TRBV6-5; CDR3 DNA: TGTGCCAGCAGTACCCACAGGGAAAGGGTCGGGGAGACCCAGTACTTC; CDR3 protein: CASSTHRERVGETQYF
J gene: TRBJ1-2; D gene: TRBD1; clone size: many; V gene: TRBV28; CDR3 DNA: TGTGCCAGCAGTTGGGGGACAGTCTATGGCTACACCTTC; CDR3 protein: CASSWGTVYGYTF
J gene: TRBJ1-2; D gene: NA; clone size: many; V gene: TRBV29-1; CDR3 DNA: TGCAGCGTTGAAGGTGTCGATGGCTACACCTTC; CDR3 protein: CSVEGVDGYTF
J gene: TRBJ2-3; D gene: TRBD2; clone size: few; V gene: TRBV20-1; CDR3 DNA: TGCAGTGCTTCCAAGGGGAGCGGGGGGGTAGATACGCAGTATTTT; CDR3 protein: CSASKGSGGVDTQYF
J gene: TRBJ2-7; D gene: NA; clone size: few; V gene: TRBV5-6; CDR3 DNA: TGTGCCAGCAGCCTCAATGCTGGCGGGAAGAGGTGGGAGCAGTACTTC; CDR3 protein: CASSLNAGGKRWEQYF
J gene: TRBJ1-2; D gene: NA; clone size: NA; V gene: TRBV6-5; CDR3 DNA: TGTGCCAGCACCCCGGGACCTGCGACATATGGCTACACCTTC; CDR3 protein: CASTPGPATYGYTF
J gene: TRBJ2-2; D gene: NA; clone size: NA; V gene: TRBV5-1; CDR3 DNA: TGCGCCAGCAGCTTGTTCGGCCCCGGGGGCGAGGGGGAGCTGTTTTTT; CDR3 protein: CASSLFGPGGEGELFF
J gene: TRBJ1-5; D gene: NA; clone size: once; V gene: TRBV7-2; CDR3 DNA: TGTGCCAGCAGCTCAGACGCTACTAGGGGTCAGCCCCAGCATTTT; CDR3 protein: CASSSDATRGQPQHF